This passage covers 9 T cell receptor beta chains from one sample sequenced in a study of siplizumab effects on memory and regulatory T cells. Here immunoSEQ multiplex PCR was the method, and the copy in TCRdb shows in-frame clones only, minus some. This table has more than 85,000 clones, roughly 89% appearing once. Sample: CD4+ T cells sorted from blood. The receptors stem from a human donor in good health.

The chain employs TRBV27 and TRBJ1-4; D call uncertain. The CDR3 contains 13 residues. Trimming left V 6 bases short and J 8 bases short, with 13 bases between. CDR1 is MNHEY, CDR2 SMNVEV, per germline (reference sequence). Here the CDR3 reads CASRGRGGEKLFF. DNA of the CDR3: TGTGCCAGCAGAGGAAGAGGTGGGGAAAAACTGTTTTTT.

The chain is built from TRBV4-2 and TRBJ2-5, with 7 bases identical to TRBD2. CDR3 length: 15 residues. V shed 2 bases, J shed 1 base, and the junction held 4 bases outside the gene matches. CDR1 is LGHNA and CDR2 is YNFKEQ in the germline V gene. The chain's CDR3 is CASSQFRGSQETQYF. In DNA form, the CDR3 reads TGTGCCAGCAGCCAATTCCGCGGGAGCCAAGAGACCCAGTACTTC.

V gene TRBV7-2 combines with J gene TRBJ1-5; D is ambiguous. The germline CDR1 and CDR2 sequences are SGHTA and FQGNSA. Trimming pared 3 bases from V and 5 bases from J, leaving 5 bases between. The CDR3 runs 12 residues. The CDR3 coding sequence is TGTGCCAGCAGCTTCGAGCATCAGCCCCAGCATTTT. Encoded protein: CASSFEHQPQHF.

This clone has a single count. The gene calls are TRBV4-2 and TRBJ1-1; no clear D gene. The CDR3 covers 13 residues. Trimming removed 0 bases from V and 3 bases from J, with 5 bases in between. Per the germline V gene, CDR1 is LGHNA and CDR2 is YNFKEQ. The DNA for the CDR3 is TGTGCCAGCAGCCAAGATCGGGACACTGAAGCTTTCTTT. Its translation is CASSQDRDTEAFF.

This clone was seen only once. The rearrangement uses TRBV6-1 and TRBJ1-1; 7 nucleotides match TRBD1. This CDR3 is 15 amino acids long. CDR1 and CDR2 (germline): MNHNS, SASEGT. J was trimmed by 1 base and V by 6 bases; bases with no gene match: 8. CDR3 region: CASRGDSKQNTEAFF. CDR3 nucleotides: TGTGCCAGCAGGGGGGACAGCAAACAGAACACTGAAGCTTTCTTT.

The chain joins TRBV2 to TRBJ1-5; 7 bases align to TRBD1. The CDR3 runs 12 residues. V lost 2 bases and J lost 11; bases outside the gene matches: 3. Germline CDR1 reads SNHLY; CDR2 reads FYNNEI. The CDR3 sequence is CASSERGQAQHF. Written as DNA, the CDR3 is TGTGCCAGCAGTGAACGCGGACAGGCCCAGCATTTT.

The chain combines TRBV11-2 with TRBJ1-5; D unclear. The germline V and J ends were trimmed by 1 base and 0 bases, with 7 bases remaining between them. CDR1 is SGHAT and CDR2 is FQNNGV in the germline V gene. The CDR3 contains 15 residues. CDR3 sequence: CASSLGQYSNQPQHF. The CDR3 DNA reads as TGTGCCAGCAGCTTAGGGCAGTATAGCAATCAGCCCCAGCATTTT.

The chain carries TRBV19 and TRBJ1-1, with 7 nucleotides matching TRBD1. CDR1 is LNHDA, CDR2 SQIVND, per germline (reference sequence). CDR3 length: 16 amino acids. The V segment lost 5 bases and the J segment 4 bases; nucleotides outside the gene matches: 13. In DNA, the CDR3 is TGTGCCAGTAGTCCCTCAGGGGGGAGGCGAATCACTGAAGCTTTCTTT. This codes for CASSPSGGRRITEAFF.

This clone appeared a few times. The chain uses TRBV2 and TRBJ2-1; D uncertain. CDR1 is SNHLY, CDR2 FYNNEI, per germline. Between the trimmed V and J ends, which lost 4 bases and 4 bases, there was a span of 5 bases. The CDR3 totals 12 residues. Written as DNA, the CDR3 is TGTGCCAGCAGTGTCCAGTACAATGAGCAGTTCTTC. Its translation: CASSVQYNEQFF. The whole variable domain, filled in from reference TRBV2 and TRBJ2-1, reads EPEVTQTPSHQVTQMGQEVILRCVPISNHLYFYWYRQILGQKVEFLVSFYNNEISEKSEIFDDQFSVERPDGSNFTLKIRSTKLEDSAMYFCASSVQYNEQFFGPGTRLTVL.